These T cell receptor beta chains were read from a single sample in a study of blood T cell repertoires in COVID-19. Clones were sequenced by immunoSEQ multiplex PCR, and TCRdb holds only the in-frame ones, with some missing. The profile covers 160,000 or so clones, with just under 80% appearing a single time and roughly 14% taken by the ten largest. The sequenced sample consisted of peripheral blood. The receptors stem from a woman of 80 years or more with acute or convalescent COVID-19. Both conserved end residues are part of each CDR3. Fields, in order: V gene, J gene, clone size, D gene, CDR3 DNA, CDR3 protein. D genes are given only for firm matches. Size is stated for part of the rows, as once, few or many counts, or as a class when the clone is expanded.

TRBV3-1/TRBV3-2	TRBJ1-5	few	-	TGTGCCAGCAGCCAAGGCAGGATTCAGCCCCAGCATTTT	CASSQGRIQPQHF
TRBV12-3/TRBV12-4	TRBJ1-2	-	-	TGTGCCAGCAGTCCTTCCGGCTATGGCTACACCTTC	CASSPSGYGYTF
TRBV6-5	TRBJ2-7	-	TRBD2	TGTGCCAGCAGGCGGGAGACTAGCGGGAAAGACGAGCAGTACTTC	CASRRETSGKDEQYF
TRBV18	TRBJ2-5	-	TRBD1	TGTGCCAGCTCACCAAACGAGGGGGCGAAGACCCAGTACTTC	CASSPNEGAKTQYF
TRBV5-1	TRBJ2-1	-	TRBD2	TGCGCCAGCAGCTCCCGGGGGGGGCTGGGCAATGAGCAGTTCTTC	CASSSRGGLGNEQFF
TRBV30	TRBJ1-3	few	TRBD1	TGTGCCTGGAGTCCTTACCGGACAGGGTCAGGAAACACCATATATTTT	CAWSPYRTGSGNTIYF
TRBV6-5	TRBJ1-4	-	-	TGTGCCAGCAGTTCCGCGTCAACTAATGAAAAACTGTTTTTT	CASSSASTNEKLFF
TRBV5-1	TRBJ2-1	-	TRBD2	TGCGCCAGCAGCTTGGGGACTAGCGACACGAATGAGCAGTTCTTC	CASSLGTSDTNEQFF
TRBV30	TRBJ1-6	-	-	TGTGCCTGGAGCCCTACAGGACGGTCACCCCTCCACTTT	CAWSPTGRSPLHF
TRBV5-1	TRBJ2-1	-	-	TGCGCCAGCAGCTTGGTAGGGAGCGACAATGAGCAGTTCTTC	CASSLVGSDNEQFF
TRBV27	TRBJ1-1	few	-	TGTGCCAGCAGCCCAGCCATCGACAGATCAAACACTGAAGCTTTCTTT	CASSPAIDRSNTEAFF
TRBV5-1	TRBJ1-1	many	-	TGCGCCAGCAGCTCCCAGACAGGGAACACTGAAGCTTTCTTT	CASSSQTGNTEAFF
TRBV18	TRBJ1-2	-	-	TGTGCCAGCTCAGGATTTGACGGGGGGGTTTCTGGCTACACCTTC	CASSGFDGGVSGYTF
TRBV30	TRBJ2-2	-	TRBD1	TGTGCCTGGAGCCTCGACAGGGGTGGGACCGGGGAGCTGTTTTTT	CAWSLDRGGTGELFF
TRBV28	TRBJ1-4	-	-	TGTGCCAGTTCGCGACTGGAAAAACTGTTTTTT	CASSRLEKLFF
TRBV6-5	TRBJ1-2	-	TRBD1	TGTGCCAGCAGTAAGGACAGGAGCTATGGCTACACCTTC	CASSKDRSYGYTF
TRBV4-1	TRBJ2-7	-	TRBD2	TGCGCCAGCAGCCAAGTGACTAGCGGGAGCTACGAGCAGTACTTC	CASSQVTSGSYEQYF
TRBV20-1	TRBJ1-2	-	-	TGCAGTGCTTCCAAAAACTATGGCTACACCTTC	CSASKNYGYTF
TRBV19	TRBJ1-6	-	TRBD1	TGTGCCAGTAGTATCAGGGGGAATAATTCACCCCTCCACTTT	CASSIRGNNSPLHF
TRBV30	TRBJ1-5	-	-	TGTGCCTGGAGCCGGGATAGCAATCAGCCCCAGCATTTT	CAWSRDSNQPQHF
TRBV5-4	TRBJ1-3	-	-	TGTGCCAGCAGCCTTCAGACTCTGAGCTCTGGAAACACCATATATTTT	CASSLQTLSSGNTIYF
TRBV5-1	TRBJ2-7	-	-	TGCGCCAGCAGCCCACTAGAAGAAGGCGAGCAGTACTTC	CASSPLEEGEQYF
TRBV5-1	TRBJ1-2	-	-	TGCGCCAGCAGCACGCTCCAGGGTAACTATGGCTACACCTTC	CASSTLQGNYGYTF
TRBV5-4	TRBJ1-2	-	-	TGTGCCAGCAGCTTGATCGCCAGAAATTATGGCTACACCTTC	CASSLIARNYGYTF
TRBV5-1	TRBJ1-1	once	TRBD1	TGCGCCAGCAGTAACAGGACAGGGTCGCGGTACACTGAAGCTTTCTTT	CASSNRTGSRYTEAFF
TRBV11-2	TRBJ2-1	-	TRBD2	TGTGCCAGCAGCCTACACCGGGACTACTACAATGAGCAGTTCTTC	CASSLHRDYYNEQFF
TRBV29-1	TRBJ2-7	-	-	TGCAGCGCCCGCGGTGAAGTGTACGAGCAGTACTTC	CSARGEVYEQYF
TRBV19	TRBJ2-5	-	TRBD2	TGTGCCACCGGTAGGGGACTAGCGGGAGAGACCCAGTACTTC	CATGRGLAGETQYF
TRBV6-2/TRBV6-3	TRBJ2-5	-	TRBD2	TGTGCCAGCAGTTACCCCATGAGACTAGCGGGACTCGTAGAGACCCAGTACTTC	CASSYPMRLAGLVETQYF
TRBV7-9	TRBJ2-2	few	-	TGTGCCAGCAGCCCGCGTGGGAGTGCCACCGGGGAGCTGTTTTTT	CASSPRGSATGELFF
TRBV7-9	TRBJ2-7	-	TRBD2	TGTGCCAGCAGCTTAGGGCACGGGACTAGCGGGAGTTGGGACTACGAGCAGTACTTC	CASSLGHGTSGSWDYEQYF
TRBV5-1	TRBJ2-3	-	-	TGCGCCAGCACCTCGGGTGGCGGCACAGATACGCAGTATTTT	CASTSGGGTDTQYF
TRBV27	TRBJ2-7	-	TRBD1	TGTGCCAGCAGAACACAGGGGGCGGGACGGTACGAGCAGTACTTC	CASRTQGAGRYEQYF
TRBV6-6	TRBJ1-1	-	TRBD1	TGTGCCAGCAGTTTCACAGGGGACACTGAAGCTTTCTTT	CASSFTGDTEAFF
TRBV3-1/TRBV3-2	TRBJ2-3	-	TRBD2	TGTGCCAGCAGCCAAGATCTACAGCGGGAGGGCCAAGATACGCAGTATTTT	CASSQDLQREGQDTQYF
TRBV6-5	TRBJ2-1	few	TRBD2	TGTGCCAGCAGGCGGGGGACTAGCGGATACAATGAGCAGTTCTTC	CASRRGTSGYNEQFF
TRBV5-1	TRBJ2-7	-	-	TGCGCCAGCAGCTATACAGGGAGTGGCGAGCAGTACTTC	CASSYTGSGEQYF
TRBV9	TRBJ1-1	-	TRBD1	TGTGCCAGCAGTACAGGGGCCAGGGCGAACACTGAAGCTTTCTTT	CASSTGARANTEAFF
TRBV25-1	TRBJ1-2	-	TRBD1	TGTGCCAGCAGCCTCCGAACGGCCGGGACAGGAGGCTTTGGCTACACCTTC	CASSLRTAGTGGFGYTF
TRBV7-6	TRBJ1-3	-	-	TGTGCCAGCAGCTTAGGGGGACTATCTGGAAACACCATATATTTT	CASSLGGLSGNTIYF
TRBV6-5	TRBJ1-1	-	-	TGTGCCAGCAGACCGGGGGGACTAAACACTGAAGCTTTCTTT	CASRPGGLNTEAFF
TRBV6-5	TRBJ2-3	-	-	TGTGCCAGCAGCGGTTATAGCGGCACAGATACGCAGTATTTT	CASSGYSGTDTQYF
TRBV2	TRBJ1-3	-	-	TGTGCCAGCAGTGGGACAGTCCTTGGAAACACCATATATTTT	CASSGTVLGNTIYF
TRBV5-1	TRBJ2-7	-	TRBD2	TGCGCCAGCAGCTTGGCCTTAGCGGGGACCTACGAGCAGTACTTC	CASSLALAGTYEQYF
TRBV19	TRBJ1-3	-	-	TGTGCCAGTAGCGCAGCGAGCTCTGGAAACACCATATATTTT	CASSAASSGNTIYF
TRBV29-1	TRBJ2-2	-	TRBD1	TGCAGCGTTAGACAGGGTCGGGCGAACACCGGGGAGCTGTTTTTT	CSVRQGRANTGELFF
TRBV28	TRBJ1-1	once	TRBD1	TGTGCCAGCAGTCCCGGGACAGGGGGCGAAGCTTTCTTT	CASSPGTGGEAFF
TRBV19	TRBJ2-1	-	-	TGTGCCAGTAGTATACGGGACATACGGTTCTTC	CASSIRDIRFF
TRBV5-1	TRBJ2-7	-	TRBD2	TGCGCCAGCAGCTTCCAAAGAGCGGGAGAGGACGAGCAGTACTTC	CASSFQRAGEDEQYF
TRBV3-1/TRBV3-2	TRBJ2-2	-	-	TGTGCCAGCAGCCAAACTACCACCGGGGAGCTGTTTTTT	CASSQTTTGELFF
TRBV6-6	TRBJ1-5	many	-	TGTGCCAGCACTAAGACGGGGGATCAGCCCCAGCATTTT	CASTKTGDQPQHF
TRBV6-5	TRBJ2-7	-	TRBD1	TGTGCCAGCAGTTACTCGACAGGGGGCTTGCGCGAGCAGTACTTC	CASSYSTGGLREQYF
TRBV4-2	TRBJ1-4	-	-	TGTGCCAGCAGCCAAGATCTTGCAACTAATGAAAAACTGTTTTTT	CASSQDLATNEKLFF
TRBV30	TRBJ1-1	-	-	TGTGCCTGGAGTACGGGGTGGGCTGAAGCTTTCTTT	CAWSTGWAEAFF
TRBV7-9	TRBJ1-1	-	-	TGTGCCAGCAGCCCAGGGCAAGGCCTCATGAACACTGAAGCTTTCTTT	CASSPGQGLMNTEAFF
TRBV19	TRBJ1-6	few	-	TGTGCCAGTACCCTGAGGGGGTCCGGTAATTCACCCCTCCACTTT	CASTLRGSGNSPLHF
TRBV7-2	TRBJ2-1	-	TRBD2	TGTGCCAGCAGACATCTTAGCCTAGCGGGAGCCGAGCAGTTCTTC	CASRHLSLAGAEQFF
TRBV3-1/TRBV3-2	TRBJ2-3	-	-	TGTGCCAGCACTCTTGGGCGGGGGCACACAGATACGCAGTATTTT	CASTLGRGHTDTQYF
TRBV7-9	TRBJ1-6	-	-	TGTGCCAGCAGCCCCTCGGGGGATTCCCCCCTCCACTTT	CASSPSGDSPLHF
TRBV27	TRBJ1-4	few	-	TGTGCCAGCAGAAGTCTGACAGCGGGAGAAAAACTGTTTTTT	CASRSLTAGEKLFF